Listed below are T cell receptor beta chains from one sample, sequenced in a study of blood T cell repertoires in COVID-19. Sequencing was performed with immunoSEQ multiplex PCR; in TCRdb, only in-frame clones are kept and a portion is missing. The sample yields about 180,000 clones, 60% to 80% seen once. The source material was peripheral blood. The receptors were gathered from a woman between 70 and 85 years old with acute or convalescent COVID-19. The CDR3 runs from the conserved cysteine through the conserved F or W. Fields, in order: J gene, V gene, clone size, D gene, CDR3 DNA, CDR3 protein. D genes are given only for firm matches. A clone size is listed for some rows: how often the clone was seen (once, few, many), or a class if it is expanded.

TRBJ2-2 TRBV2 NA TRBD1 TGTGCCATACGACAGGGGGCTTCGATGAGCACCGGGGAGCTGTTTTTT CAIRQGASMSTGELFF
TRBJ2-5 TRBV5-1 NA TRBD2 TGCGCCAGCAGCCCGAGTTCGGGGGGTTACCAAGAGACCCAGTACTTC CASSPSSGGYQETQYF
TRBJ2-7 TRBV7-9 NA TRBD1 TGTGCCAGCAGCTTAGCGGGGACAGGGGCCTACGAGCAGTACTTC CASSLAGTGAYEQYF
TRBJ2-1 TRBV5-1 once TRBD1 TGCGCCAGCAGCTTGGAGGCAGGGGGCTTGGCGGAGCAGTTCTTC CASSLEAGGLAEQFF
TRBJ1-2 TRBV12-3/TRBV12-4 NA NA TGTGCCAGCAGTTTCCGTCCCCGCTATGGCTACACCTTC CASSFRPRYGYTF
TRBJ2-4 TRBV7-2 NA TRBD2 TGTGCCAGCAGCTTGACCCCGCAGGCTAGCGGGAGTTTCATTCAGTACTTC CASSLTPQASGSFIQYF
TRBJ2-3 TRBV7-9 few NA TGTGCCAGCAGCCTCAAGGGTAGGGGAGATACGCAGTATTTT CASSLKGRGDTQYF
TRBJ2-1 TRBV27 NA NA TGTGCCAGCAGTTTAGGAGTAGAGACCTATTACAATGAGCAGTTCTTC CASSLGVETYYNEQFF
TRBJ2-1 TRBV9 NA NA TGTGCCAGCAGCCTCGGGACTGCCCTCAATGAGCAGTTCTTC CASSLGTALNEQFF
TRBJ2-1 TRBV9 NA NA TGTGCCAGCAGCGCCCGACTTGAGGAGCAGTTCTTC CASSARLEEQFF
TRBJ2-5 TRBV7-9 NA TRBD1 TGTGCCAGCAGGAGGGACAGTCAAGAGACCCAGTACTTC CASRRDSQETQYF
TRBJ2-1 TRBV5-1 NA TRBD2 TGCGCCAGCAGCTTGAGACTAGCGGGAGACGGGGAGCAGTTCTTC CASSLRLAGDGEQFF
TRBJ2-7 TRBV7-2 NA TRBD2 TGTGCCAGCAGCTCAGAACGAGCGGGGGTCTACGAGCAGTACTTC CASSSERAGVYEQYF
TRBJ1-5 TRBV4-2 NA NA TGTGCCAGCAGCCATTTTCTAGCCAATCAGCCCCAGCATTTT CASSHFLANQPQHF
TRBJ1-2 TRBV29-1 NA NA TGCAGCGTTGTTTTTCCAGGCGTAGGCTACACCTTC CSVVFPGVGYTF
TRBJ1-5 TRBV27 few NA TGTGCCAGCAGTCTCCGACAGGGCAATCAGCCCCAGCATTTT CASSLRQGNQPQHF
TRBJ1-3 TRBV15 NA NA TGTGCCACCAGCAGAGGGGGGCTTGGGCAGTTGTCTGGAAACACCATATATTTT CATSRGGLGQLSGNTIYF
TRBJ1-2 TRBV6-5 NA TRBD1 TGTGCCAGCAGGGGGACAGGGTCCAACTATGGCTACACCTTC CASRGTGSNYGYTF
TRBJ2-7 TRBV7-7 NA NA TGTGCCAGCAGCTTAGCGAGGTATTCCGAGCAGTACTTC CASSLARYSEQYF
TRBJ2-7 TRBV6-1 NA NA TGTGCCAGCAGTGAAAATCCCAGGGGACTACCCTACGAGCAGTACTTC CASSENPRGLPYEQYF
TRBJ2-7 TRBV12-3/TRBV12-4 NA NA TGTGCCAGCAGTTTAGAGACAGGCTACGAGCAGTACTTC CASSLETGYEQYF